The entry that follows covers one TCR beta chain sequence. This clone has a handful of counts. The specificity of this receptor is unknown. No much larger clone is present one base from it, and per-base qualities are unavailable. This specimen comes from a study of blood T cell repertoires in COVID-19 (dated by TCRdb to the early 2020s). Turning to the overall study: Samples from collaborators originated in the United States, Italy and Spain and spanned both the acute and convalescent phases of COVID-19. The material from the prospective study consisted of cDNA or gDNA derived from T cells, B-cell-depleted T cells, or PBMCs. A de-identified subject ID, COVID-19 status, age in years and sex were almost always included in the sample metadata. Samples were obtained from the ongoing ImmuneRACE study (first 160 participants) and from some 1,200 subjects provided by 6 global collaborators. Where available, HLA class I and class II types were obtained from metadata supplied by the sample provider rather than from assay-based typing. A freely available public database, intended as a resource for researchers studying the immune response to SARS-CoV-2, is where the repertoires were released. The dataset comprised deeply sampled blood TCRbeta repertoires from subjects exposed to, actively infected with, or recovered from COVID-19.

Collaborating institutions collected whole blood in K2EDTA tubes following their own protocols. For TCRbeta analysis, collaborators shipped samples in one of three forms: frozen whole blood, isolated PBMCs, or DNA extracted from either of those sample types. Results and caveats for the whole study, not just this receptor: How much clinical and demographic metadata was included differed by source and by participant, and the metadata was provided uncurated.

The germline V gene (reference sequence) yields SEHNR for CDR1 and FQNEAQ for CDR2. The CDR3, from cysteine to phenylalanine, totals 15 residues. The retained sequence is limited to the CDR3, 45 bases, with the frame set at the first base. The germline V end is reduced by 2 bases and the J end by 4 bases; junction bases left unmatched: 6. The immunoSEQ Assay, a bias-controlled multiplex PCR, was used to amplify TCRbeta CDR3 regions from genomic DNA. For the original study's pipeline: The number of nucleated cells in each sample was estimated from the amplification of reference gene primers within the assay. To quantify the absolute abundance of each unique TCRbeta CDR3 rearrangement, sequence reads were collapsed and filtered. For each sample, productive Simpson clonality was calculated as the square root of Simpson's diversity index over productive rearrangements. TCRdb stores this immuneACCESS table with in-frame sequences only. Part of the clones is absent; in the studies checked, under half of the shortfall reflects unresolved V genes, and no reason is known for the rest. Clone size and the V and J calls come from that table; the DNA yielded D and trimming. The sample table records about 26,000 clones; roughly 80% of these occur just once. The ten largest account for around 55% of the sample.

The chain is assembled from TRBV7-9 and TRBJ2-7; 9 of the junction bases match TRBD2. Sample: peripheral blood. The clonotype comes from a man between 45 and 60 years old with active or convalescent COVID-19. The nucleotides read TGTGCCAGCAGCTTAATGCGGGAGGGCCGGTACGAGCAGTACTTC. Its protein is CASSLMREGRYEQYF. With all but the CDR3 taken from the reference TRBV7-9 and TRBJ2-7 genes, the full variable domain is: DTGVSQNPRHKITKRGQNVTFRCDPISEHNRLYWYRQTLGQGPEFLTYFQNEAQLEKSRLLSDRFSAERPKGSFSTLEIQRTEQGDSAMYLCASSLMREGRYEQYFGPGTRLTVT.